This TCR beta chain was recorded in a study of HIV-infected patients and healthy controls. Study-wide results and caveats: CDR3 sharing between individuals was lower in HIV-infected patients than in healthy controls. During therapy, HIV-associated CDR3s fell significantly in frequency, while CMV-associated CDR3s did not change significantly. HIV-infected repertoires had significantly higher mean Gini indices than controls, possibly reflecting oligoclonality.

Whole blood was used without fractionation, so all unsorted peripheral T cells were included. Approximately 510 ng RNA was reverse transcribed with alpha and beta constant-region primers. Separate chain-specific third strand synthesis with multiplexing indices produced the alpha and beta libraries. The library had 12-nucleotide molecular identifiers formed by two random hexamers joined together. TCRdb independently ran MiXCR on the 5' RACE reads; one entry per CDR3 protein. The sample shows 18,000 or so distinct CDR3 sequences, 9% to 15% of them seen only once. This clonotype is deemed medium-sized. Its specificity is not known. What was sequenced was blood. The TCR originated in an adult in good health.

The CDR3 reads CASSGSGLYEQYF. The CDR3 nucleotides read TGTGCCAGCAGTGGTAGTGGGCTCTACGAGCAGTACTTC. The rearrangement joins TRBV2 to TRBJ2-7, with D unresolved. V shed 4 bases and J shed 3 bases, with 10 bases lying between them. CDR1 SNHLY and CDR2 FYNNEI come from the germline V gene. The CDR3 is 13 amino acids.